This T cell receptor beta chain was identified during a study of low-dose radiotherapy and immunotherapy resistance in tumors. Study overall: Cohort 1 was given 0.5 Gy per fraction every 2 weeks, for 6.5 Gy total.

This clonotype was detected ten times or more. Alpha- and beta-chain coverage of first-strand cDNA came from TRAV- and TRBV-specific primers. A constant-region primer paired with the V-primer adapter amplified TCRs over about 19 PCR cycles. TCRdb re-derived calls from the reads in MiXCR, one entry per CDR3 protein. The data show about 44,000 distinct CDR3 sequences, less than 30% seen once. Indicated time point: after trial treatment. As for treatment: LDRT plus nivolumab, ipilimumab, low-dose cyclophosphamide and aspirin (RACIN trial). Ipilimumab, nivolumab, aspirin, low-dose cyclophosphamide and low-dose radiotherapy were administered to donors. V gave up 4 bases and J gave up 5 bases, with 14 bases separating them. Germline assignment: CDR1 MDHEN and CDR2 SYDVKM. The CDR3 contains 15 residues.

The chain links TRBV28 to TRBJ2-2; D is unresolved. Sample: PBMCs, taken after low-dose radiotherapy plus immunotherapy. The receptor's source is a male donor with prostate cancer. This chain's CDR3 is CASSSGGLGTGELFF. CDR3 DNA: TGTGCCAGCAGTTCGGGCGGTTTGGGTACCGGGGAGCTGTTTTTT.